Reported below is one T cell receptor (beta chain). Its antigen is not known. Clones were read by immunoSEQ multiplex PCR, and TCRdb kept only the in-frame ones, dropping some. The table lists some 130,000 clones, roughly 89% of them singletons. This sample is drawn from a study of T cell responses to AZD1222 COVID-19 vaccine. The study's findings and limits: Seropositivity was recorded at baseline in only a handful of AZD1222 recipients.

This CDR3 spans 13 amino acids. J was trimmed by 2 bases and V by 7 bases; bases with no gene match: 5. The germline CDR1 and CDR2 sequences are SNHLY and FYNNEI. This receptor was taken from an adult in good health. This specimen was peripheral blood, taken on day 0 of AZD1222 vaccination. The chain is built from TRBV2 and TRBJ2-7, with TRBD2 matching 7 bases. CDR3 residues: CASTSGITYEQYF. CDR3 bases: TGTGCCAGCACTAGCGGAATAACCTACGAGCAGTACTTC. Based on the CDR3 plus reference TRBV2 and TRBJ2-7, the full variable domain is EPEVTQTPSHQVTQMGQEVILRCVPISNHLYFYWYRQILGQKVEFLVSFYNNEISEKSEIFDDQFSVERPDGSNFTLKIRSTKLEDSAMYFCASTSGITYEQYFGPGTRLTVT.